This TCR beta chain was identified in a study of cytomegalovirus exposure and HLA in healthy donors. Study summary: Researchers found that roughly 81% of 350 to 500 genotyped donors fell within the Caucasian-associated ancestry cluster.

This clone was seen only a few times. The antigen is not known. J gave up 3 bases and V 1 base, and 2 bases lay outside the gene matches. CDR3 size: 15 residues. The V gene's germline CDR1 is MGHRA and CDR2 YSYEKL. Findings and limits, study-wide: The classifier, whose performance was assessed in both the original and validation cohorts, reportedly diagnosed cytomegalovirus status with high specificity and sensitivity. Later analysis demonstrated an association between a missense DCLRE1C variant and TCR beta V- and J-gene trimming. It was shown in a later analysis that HLA-associated TCR beta chains were more clonally expanded than other, equally common chains.

Vbeta (60) and Jbeta (13) primers were used in the PCR. Produced via immunoSEQ multiplex PCR; TCRdb's table is partial and in-frame only. The sample consists of 160,000 or so clones, around four fifths of them appearing once. This clonotype was obtained from a man aged 18 to 29 in good health and CMV-seronegative. J is TRBJ2-7 and V is TRBV4-1, with TRBD2 matching over 11 bases. The material sequenced was PBMCs. This chain's CDR3 is CASSQGLAGNYEQYF. The CDR3 nucleotides are TGCGCCAGCAGCCAAGGACTAGCGGGGAACTACGAGCAGTACTTC.